The 27 T cell receptor beta chains listed next were all sequenced from one sample in a study of blood T cell repertoires in COVID-19. This table comes from immunoSEQ multiplex PCR, and its TCRdb copy is limited to in-frame clones, with some not included. The sample gives roughly 100,000 clones, over 75% of which show up once; 10% to 15% is in the top ten. Sequencing used peripheral blood. All receptors come from a human donor in a cohort sampled during active or convalescent COVID-19.

The CDR3 loop reads CATSRDQGANTGELFF. The DNA of the CDR3 is TGTGCCACCAGCAGAGACCAGGGGGCGAACACCGGGGAGCTGTTTTTT. This chain joins TRBV15 and TRBJ2-2; 7 bases fit TRBD1. V shed 0 bases and J 0 bases; nucleotides not matched to a gene: 1. The CDR3 is made up of 16 amino acids. Germline-derived CDR1 and CDR2 are LNHNV and YYDKDF (reference sequence).

J is TRBJ2-2 and V is TRBV5-4; D may be TRBD1 (5 bases). The CDR3 spans 15 residues. V dropped 0 bases and J dropped 2 bases, with 8 bases sitting between them. The germline V gene has CDR1 SGHNT and CDR2 YYREEE (reference sequence). The CDR3, as DNA: TGTGCCAGCAGCTTGGGGACAATCAACACCGGGGAGCTGTTTTTT. It encodes CASSLGTINTGELFF.

The table lists this clone with a count of one. The rearrangement links TRBV2 to TRBJ1-4; maybe TRBD1 (6 bases). V shed 3 bases and J shed 6 bases, with 17 bases lying between them. This CDR3 comprises 16 residues. From germline, CDR1 is SNHLY and CDR2 FYNNEI. The CDR3, as DNA: TGTGCCAGCAGTGAGAGGGGGTACAGACCCGATGAAAAACTGTTTTTT. It yields the protein CASSERGYRPDEKLFF.

This clone was observed a handful of times. The rearrangement links TRBV11-3 to TRBJ1-2; D unresolved. Germline-derived CDR1 and CDR2 are SGHNT and YENEEA. V lost 3 bases and J lost 5, with 13 bases in between. The CDR3 loop spans 14 amino acids. The CDR3 is CASSLIWAGYGYTF. The CDR3 DNA reads as TGTGCCAGCAGCTTGATCTGGGCGGGATATGGCTACACCTTC.

This clone occurred a few times. The V and J genes are TRBV11-2 and TRBJ1-2; the D is unclear. The CDR3 length is 17 residues. V dropped 2 bases and J dropped 3 bases, with 19 bases sitting between them. In germline, CDR1 is SGHAT, CDR2 FQNNGV. Written as DNA, the CDR3 is TGTGCCAGCAGCTTACCTCCTAGGAGTCGCCGGGACTATGGCTACACCTTC. This encodes CASSLPPRSRRDYGYTF. Full variable domain (remainder filled in from reference TRBV11-2 and TRBJ1-2): EAGVAQSPRYKIIEKRQSVAFWCNPISGHATLYWYQQILGQGPKLLIQFQNNGVVDDSQLPKDRFSAERLKGVDSTLKIQPAKLEDSAVYLCASSLPPRSRRDYGYTFGSGTRLTVV.

The J gene is TRBJ2-5, the V gene TRBV7-7; 7 bases line up with TRBD2. Germline V gene data show CDR1 as SSHAT and CDR2 as FNYEAQ (reference sequence). The CDR3 sequence is 15 residues long. Germline trimming cut 1 base from V and 2 bases from J; bases unmatched to any gene: 4. The CDR3 DNA follows: TGTGCCAGCAGCTTAGGGGGGGGGATGCAAGAGACCCAGTACTTC. Translating gives CASSLGGGMQETQYF.

This clone was counted a few times. The chain recombines TRBV18 with TRBJ2-1; D may be TRBD1 (5 bases). Germline V gene sequence: CDR1 KGHSH, CDR2 LQKENI. V was cut by 1 base and J by 3 bases, with 13 bases left in between. This CDR3 has 16 residues. CDR3 bases: TGTGCCAGCTCACCACAGGGGCCCGAGAACTACAATGAGCAGTTCTTC. It translates to CASSPQGPENYNEQFF.

The chain recombines TRBV18 with TRBJ1-6; weak D call: TRBD1 (6 bases). Germline loops: CDR1 KGHSH, CDR2 LQKENI. V was cut by 1 base and J by 5 bases, with 12 bases left in between. The CDR3 length is 16 residues. The CDR3 is CASSPRTGTNNSPLHF. The DNA for the CDR3 is TGTGCCAGCTCACCACGAACAGGGACAAATAATTCACCCCTCCACTTT.

This sequence joins TRBV19 and TRBJ1-4; no clear D. V gave up 6 bases and J gave up 5 bases, with 16 bases separating them. This CDR3 comprises 15 residues. Germline V gene data show CDR1 as LNHDA and CDR2 as SQIVND (reference sequence). CDR3 sequence reads: CASSTSRGENEKLFF. CDR3 DNA sequence: TGTGCCAGTAGCACCTCTCGCGGAGAGAATGAAAAACTGTTTTTT.

As regards this clone: The sample holds other DNA sequences that translate to the same CDR3. The chain uses TRBV10-3 and TRBJ1-5; possible D gene TRBD1, 6 bases. The CDR3 sequence is 14 residues long. Germline V gene sequence: CDR1 ENHRY, CDR2 SYGVKD. V shed 3 bases and J shed 3 bases, with 9 bases lying between them. The CDR3: CAISEQGYNQPQHF. The DNA of the CDR3 is TGTGCCATCAGTGAACAGGGTTACAATCAGCCCCAGCATTTT.

V gene TRBV2 combines with J gene TRBJ2-3; 7 nucleotides line up with TRBD1. CDR3 size: 13 residues. Germline CDR1 and CDR2: SNHLY and FYNNEI. The junction had 4 bases not matched to a gene; V was cut back by 6 bases and J by 4 bases. DNA of the CDR3: TGTGCCAGCAGGGACAGGCTCCCAGATACGCAGTATTTT. Translated, it gives CASRDRLPDTQYF.

This chain joins TRBV5-6 and TRBJ1-5; D remains ambiguous. V was pared by 1 base and J by 0 bases, with 2 bases between. Germline values: CDR1 SGHDT, CDR2 YYEEEE. The CDR3 covers 13 residues. CDR3: CASSLYSNQPQHF. CDR3 DNA sequence: TGTGCCAGCAGCTTGTATAGCAATCAGCCCCAGCATTTT.

The CDR3 DNA reads as TGCGCCAGCAGCTTAGCATACTATAATTCACCCCTCCACTTT. Its protein product is CASSLAYYNSPLHF. The chain is built from TRBV5-1 and TRBJ1-6; D is undetermined. V was clipped by 2 bases and J by 3 bases, with 6 bases between them. Per the germline V gene, CDR1 is SGHRS and CDR2 is YFSETQ. The CDR3 has 14 amino acids.

The chain employs TRBV9 and TRBJ2-7, with D unresolved. Per the germline V gene, CDR1 is SGDLS and CDR2 is YYNGEE. Between the trimmed V and J ends, which lost 4 bases and 3 bases, there was a span of 14 bases. This CDR3 spans 14 amino acids. The CDR3 here is CASSPSTYHYEQYF. CDR3 in DNA: TGTGCCAGCAGCCCAAGTACTTACCACTACGAGCAGTACTTC.

The chain has TRBV3-1 (or the pseudogene TRBV3-2) and TRBJ1-2; 7 bases map to TRBD1. The CDR3 loop spans 14 amino acids. The junction had 9 bases not matched to a gene; V was cut back by 7 bases and J by 4 bases. CDR1 is LGHDT and CDR2 is YNNKEL in the germline V gene (reference sequence). CDR3 nucleotides: TGTGCCAGCACCCAGGACAGGTTTTCCTATGGCTACACCTTC. It codes for CASTQDRFSYGYTF.

V gene TRBV3-1 (or the pseudogene TRBV3-2) combines with J gene TRBJ2-5, with 11 bases aligning to TRBD1. CDR3 length equals 15 residues. The ends lost 0 bases at V and 7 bases at J; junction bases unmatched: 4. The germline CDR1 and CDR2 sequences are LGHDT and YNNKEL (reference sequence). The CDR3 bases are TGTGCCAGCAGCCAAGATTGGGGACAGGGGGGGACCCAGTACTTC. As protein: CASSQDWGQGGTQYF.

This chain links TRBV18 with TRBJ1-4, with D maybe TRBD1 (6 bases). In germline, CDR1 is KGHSH, CDR2 LQKENI. CDR3 length equals 17 residues. V shed 4 bases and J shed 3 bases, with 18 bases lying between them. CDR3 region: CASSLASLSGANEKLFF. The CDR3 bases are TGTGCCAGCTCACTGGCTTCCTTGTCAGGGGCTAATGAAAAACTGTTTTTT.

The V and J genes are TRBV7-2 and TRBJ1-5; D is perhaps TRBD1 (5 bases). CDR1 SGHTA and CDR2 FQGNSA come from the germline V gene. V lost 5 bases, J lost 1 base, and 12 bases lay in between. The CDR3 has 15 residues. CDR3 nucleotide sequence: TGTGCCAGCAGCCCCCTGGGGGGGAGCAATCAGCCCCAGCATTTT. Translating gives CASSPLGGSNQPQHF.

This chain links TRBV7-2 with TRBJ2-5; maybe TRBD2 (5 bases). This CDR3 contains 14 residues. Germline V gene sequence: CDR1 SGHTA, CDR2 FQGNSA. The V end was cut by 5 bases, the J end by 2 bases, with 12 bases between. The CDR3, as DNA: TGTGCCAGCAGCCCGCGGGCAGCACAAGAGACCCAGTACTTC. Its translation is CASSPRAAQETQYF.

V and J are TRBV18 and TRBJ1-2; 9 positions agree with TRBD1. The J segment lost 1 base and the V segment lost 4 bases, leaving 4 bases of the junction unmatched. This CDR3 has 15 residues. Germline assignment: CDR1 KGHSH and CDR2 LQKENI. The CDR3 sequence: CASSLGQGYNYGYTF. In DNA form, the CDR3 reads TGTGCCAGCTCACTCGGACAGGGGTATAACTATGGCTACACCTTC. The full variable domain, completed using reference TRBV18 and TRBJ1-2, is NAGVMQNPRHLVRRRGQEARLRCSPMKGHSHVYWYRQLPEEGLKFMVYLQKENIIDESGMPKERFSAEFPKEGPSILRIQQVVRGDSAAYFCASSLGQGYNYGYTFGSGTRLTVV.

The chain couples TRBV6-5 to TRBJ1-6; no clear D. Germline CDR1 reads MNHEY; CDR2 reads SVGAGI. The CDR3 extends over 15 amino acids. The V and J ends lost 6 bases and 8 bases respectively, with 17 bases between them. The CDR3 region has the DNA TGTGCCAGCAGGACGCAGGCCGGAGGTGATTCACCCCTCCACTTT. Translation gives CASRTQAGGDSPLHF.

The V and J genes are TRBV7-2 and TRBJ1-2, with a possible D match to TRBD1 (6 bases). This CDR3 is built from 14 residues. In germline, CDR1 is SGHTA, CDR2 FQGNSA. Trimming pared 0 bases from V and 4 bases from J, leaving 9 bases between. DNA of the CDR3: TGTGCCAGCAGCTTAGCGAGGGGGAGCTATGGCTACACCTTC. It encodes CASSLARGSYGYTF. The whole variable domain, remainder taken from reference TRBV7-2 and TRBJ1-2, is GAGVSQSPSNKVTEKGKDVELRCDPISGHTALYWYRQSLGQGLEFLIYFQGNSAPDKSGLPSDRFSAERTGGSVSTLTIQRTQQEDSAVYLCASSLARGSYGYTFGSGTRLTVV.

This clone was detected once. V is TRBV9 and J is TRBJ2-1, with D perhaps matching TRBD1 (6 bases). CDR1 and CDR2 from the germline V gene are SGDLS and YYNGEE. This CDR3 contains 14 residues. Trimming stripped 0 bases from V and 3 bases from J, with 7 bases between. The CDR3 DNA reads as TGTGCCAGCAGCGTAGGGGACAACTACAATGAGCAGTTCTTC. This encodes CASSVGDNYNEQFF.

The CDR3 loop reads CASSKDRAHHEQYF. The CDR3 DNA follows: TGTGCCAGCAGTAAGGACAGGGCCCACCACGAGCAGTACTTC. This chain joins TRBV6-5 and TRBJ2-7, with 8 bases lining up with TRBD1. The CDR3 is made up of 14 amino acids. Germline-derived CDR1 and CDR2 are MNHEY and SVGAGI. V gave up 5 bases and J gave up 5 bases; unmatched junction bases: 8.

The chain links TRBV11-2 to TRBJ2-1; 13 bases fit TRBD2. The CDR3 extends over 16 amino acids. Trimming cost V 0 bases and J 9 bases; bases outside gene matches: 5. The germline gives CDR1 SGHAT, CDR2 FQNNGV. As DNA, the CDR3 is TGTGCCAGCAGCTTAGATTTACTAGCGGGGGGGCGTGAGCAGTTCTTC. Translation gives CASSLDLLAGGREQFF. The complete variable domain, with remaining parts taken from reference TRBV11-2 and TRBJ2-1, reads EAGVAQSPRYKIIEKRQSVAFWCNPISGHATLYWYQQILGQGPKLLIQFQNNGVVDDSQLPKDRFSAERLKGVDSTLKIQPAKLEDSAVYLCASSLDLLAGGREQFFGPGTRLTVL.

This clone came up once. The gene calls are TRBV3-1 (or the pseudogene TRBV3-2) and TRBJ2-6; D is undetermined. The CDR3 runs to 14 residues. Germline CDR1 is LGHDT and CDR2 is YNNKEL (reference sequence). Trimming shortened V by 1 base and J by 3 bases, and 4 bases separated the two germline ends. CDR3 amino acids: CASSQGGGANVLTF. Here the CDR3 DNA reads TGTGCCAGCAGCCAAGGAGGTGGGGCCAACGTCCTGACTTTC.

The rearrangement links TRBV6-5 to TRBJ1-1; TRBD1 aligns across 9 bases. The germline gives CDR1 MNHEY, CDR2 SVGAGI. V trimming: 5 bases; J trimming: 4 bases; junction bases outside the gene matches: 5. The CDR3 covers 14 residues. CDR3 DNA sequence: TGTGCCAGCAGTCAGACAGGGGGTGGCACTGAAGCTTTCTTT. Translated: CASSQTGGGTEAFF.